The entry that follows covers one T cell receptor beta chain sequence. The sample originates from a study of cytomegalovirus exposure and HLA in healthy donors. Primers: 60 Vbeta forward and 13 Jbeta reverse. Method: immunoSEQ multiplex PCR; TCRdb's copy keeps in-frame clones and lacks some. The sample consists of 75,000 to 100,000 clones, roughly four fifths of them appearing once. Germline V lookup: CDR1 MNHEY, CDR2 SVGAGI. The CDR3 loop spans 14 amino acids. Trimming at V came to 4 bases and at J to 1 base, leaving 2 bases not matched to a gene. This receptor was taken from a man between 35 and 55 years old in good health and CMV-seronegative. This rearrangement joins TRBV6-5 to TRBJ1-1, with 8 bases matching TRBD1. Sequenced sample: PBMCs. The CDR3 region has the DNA TGTGCCAGCAGTTGGGACAGGAGGAACACTGAAGCTTTCTTT. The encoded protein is CASSWDRRNTEAFF.